A single sample is the source of the 28 T cell receptor beta chains below, sequenced in a study of graft-versus-host responses after intestinal transplantation. The study plated some 200,000 CFSE-labeled responders with some 200,000 irradiated, violet-dye-labeled stimulators. Assay used: immunoSEQ multiplex PCR; TCRdb lists only in-frame clones, some missing. There are approximately 7,000 clones in the sample; around 24% occur only once, and 6% to 7% lies in the top ten. This material consisted of alloreactive CD8+ T cells from a mixed lymphocyte reaction culture, taken before transplantation. Subset given: CFSE-low proliferating T cells sorted from roughly six-day pre-transplant mixed lymphocyte reaction (GvH or HvG direction). The source is a human patient who was an organ donor for intestinal transplantation.

This clone has only a few counts. A much larger clone differs by one base, so this may be a read error. The chain joins TRBV11-2 to TRBJ2-7; 10 bases fit TRBD1. This CDR3 is built from 13 residues. CDR1 and CDR2 (germline): SGHAT, FQNNGV. J gave up 3 bases and V 5 bases, and 1 base lay outside the gene matches. CDR3 DNA: TGTGCCAGCAGCGGGACAGGGGACTACGAGCAGTACTTC. It yields the protein CASSGTGDYEQYF.

Within the sample, this clone is medium-sized (0.01 to 0.1%). The sample contains more than one DNA sequence encoding this CDR3. DNA for the CDR3: TGTGCCAGCAGCGGTTTCAGGGAGAGCTATGGCTACACCTTC. Its protein product is CASSGFRESYGYTF. This chain links TRBV9 with TRBJ1-2; TRBD1 is a possible D gene (5 bases). The CDR3 sequence is 14 residues long. The germline V gene has CDR1 SGDLS and CDR2 YYNGEE. The ends were cut back, 3 bases at V and 4 bases at J, with 13 bases in the middle.

The rearrangement joins TRBV5-1 to TRBJ2-7; D is ambiguous. The V and J ends lost 1 base and 0 bases respectively, with 8 bases between them. Germline V gene sequence: CDR1 SGHRS, CDR2 YFSETQ. This CDR3 contains 14 residues. This CDR3 reads CASSLWVYSYEQYF. DNA for the CDR3: TGCGCCAGCAGCTTGTGGGTTTACTCCTACGAGCAGTACTTC.

By sample share, this clone is medium-sized. The chain carries TRBV4-3 and TRBJ2-1; TRBD2 might be the D (6 bases). With 0 bases removed from V and 0 bases from J, the gap between germline ends came to 12 bases. The CDR3 is 17 amino acids. From germline, CDR1 is LGHNA and CDR2 YSLEER. CDR3 bases: TGCGCCAGCAGCCAAGATGTAGCGGCGGTCTCCTACAATGAGCAGTTCTTC. It encodes CASSQDVAAVSYNEQFF.

This clone is categorized as medium-sized. V gene TRBV7-9 combines with J gene TRBJ2-7; D is uncertain. This CDR3 is 12 amino acids long. Germline V gene sequence: CDR1 SEHNR, CDR2 FQNEAQ (reference sequence). Trimming left V 4 bases short and J 2 bases short, with 6 bases between. The CDR3, as DNA: TGTGCCAGCAGCTCCGTTCCCTACGAGCAGTACTTC. Translated: CASSSVPYEQYF.

V is TRBV10-3 and J is TRBJ2-7; D is possibly TRBD1 (5 bases). This CDR3 is built from 13 residues. Germline loops: CDR1 ENHRY, CDR2 SYGVKD. This chain's CDR3 is CAVGRSLRREQYF. CDR3 nucleotides: TGTGCGGTGGGGCGGAGCCTTCGACGCGAGCAGTACTTC.

The rearrangement uses TRBV7-8 and TRBJ1-1; 7 nucleotides align to TRBD1. V was pared by 4 bases and J by 3 bases, with 8 bases of the junction left unmatched. Germline V gene data show CDR1 as SGHVS and CDR2 as FQNEAQ. There are 15 residues in the CDR3. The CDR3 DNA reads TGTGCCAGCAGCTCCAAACAGGGGCGGGACACTGAAGCTTTCTTT. It is translated as CASSSKQGRDTEAFF. The whole variable domain, remainder taken from reference TRBV7-8 and TRBJ1-1, is GAGVSQSPRYKVAKRGQDVALRCDPISGHVSLFWYQQALGQGPEFLTYFQNEAQLDKSGLPSDRFFAERPEGSVSTLKIQRTQQEDSAVYLCASSSKQGRDTEAFFGQGTRLTVV.

Sample share makes this clone medium-sized. This chain connects TRBV9 to TRBJ2-2; D remains unclear. Germline lookup yields CDR1 SGDLS and CDR2 YYNGEE. The ends were cut back, 4 bases at V and 3 bases at J, with 13 bases in the middle. This CDR3 has 15 residues. The CDR3 DNA reads as TGTGCCAGCAGCCCTTGGACGGCTGACACCGGGGAGCTGTTTTTT. It translates to CASSPWTADTGELFF. The full variable domain, with the rest looked up from reference TRBV9 and TRBJ2-2, is DSGVTQTPKHLITATGQRVTLRCSPRSGDLSVYWYQQSLDQGLQFLIQYYNGEERAKGNILERFSAQQFPDLHSELNLSSLELGDSALYFCASSPWTADTGELFFGEGSRLTVL.

This clone was detected only a few times. The chain combines TRBV7-3 with TRBJ2-1; a weak D match, TRBD1 (6 bases). CDR1 is SGHTA, CDR2 FQGTGA, per germline. Trimming stripped 5 bases from V and 5 bases from J, with 16 bases between. The CDR3 sequence is 15 residues long. CDR3 bases: TGTGCCAGCAGCCCCATTGGACAGTTTCACAATGAGCAGTTCTTC. Its protein is CASSPIGQFHNEQFF.

This clone was found a few times. The chain recombines TRBV4-3 with TRBJ2-3; 11 bases align to TRBD1. The CDR3 sequence is 14 residues long. The V gene's germline CDR1 is LGHNA and CDR2 YSLEER. The V segment lost 5 bases and the J segment 7 bases; nucleotides outside the gene matches: 5. CDR3 amino acids: CASSYGQGAYTQYF. In DNA, the CDR3 is TGCGCCAGCAGCTACGGACAGGGGGCCTATACGCAGTATTTT.

By share, this clone counts as medium-sized. V gene TRBV10-3 combines with J gene TRBJ2-5; 10 nucleotides agree with TRBD2. The CDR3 spans 16 residues. CDR1 and CDR2 (germline): ENHRY, SYGVKD. V lost 4 bases and J lost 4; bases outside the gene matches: 9. The CDR3 coding sequence is TGTGCCATCAGTGTGAGGAGGCTAGCGGGAGCAGAGACCCAGTACTTC. It specifies CAISVRRLAGAETQYF.

This sequence joins TRBV28 and TRBJ2-5, with 8 bases fitting TRBD2. The closer fit of TRBJ2-7 to the DNA end suggests the J call may be wrong. Looked up from germline, CDR1 is MDHEN and CDR2 is SYDVKM. The CDR3 covers 16 residues. CDR3 amino acids: CASSTTRTSLYYEQYF. The CDR3 coding sequence is TGTGCCAGCAGTACCACCCGGACTAGCCTTTACTACGAGCAGTACTTC.

This clone was seen only a few times. The CDR3 sequence is CASSNSGLAKNIQYF. CDR3 coding DNA: TGTGCCAGCAGCAACAGCGGGTTAGCCAAAAACATTCAGTACTTC. The gene calls are TRBV11-3 and TRBJ2-4, with a tentative D call TRBD2 (6 bases). CDR1 and CDR2 from the germline V gene are SGHNT and YENEEA. V shed 5 bases and J shed 0 bases, with 11 bases lying between them. This CDR3 region has 15 residues.

The chain couples TRBV29-1 to TRBJ2-1, with 7 bases fitting TRBD1. Germline V gene data show CDR1 as SQVTM and CDR2 as ANQGSEA. V lost 3 bases, J lost 2 bases, and 4 bases stayed unmatched. The CDR3 is 14 amino acids. CDR3 loop: CSVDWQGAYNEQFF. For the CDR3, the DNA is TGCAGCGTTGACTGGCAGGGGGCCTACAATGAGCAGTTCTTC.

This clone was detected a few times. The chain employs TRBV5-4 and TRBJ2-2; no definite D call. CDR1 SGHNT and CDR2 YYREEE come from the germline V gene (reference sequence). Between the trimmed V and J ends, which lost 2 bases and 3 bases, there was a span of 5 bases. The CDR3 has 13 residues. The CDR3 is CASSLRDTGELFF. The CDR3 DNA reads TGTGCCAGCAGCTTAAGGGACACCGGGGAGCTGTTTTTT.

The gene calls are TRBV6-9 and TRBJ2-5; D possibly matches TRBD1 or TRBD2 (6 bases each). Trimming stripped 5 bases from V and 5 bases from J, with 15 bases between. Germline CDR1 reads MNHGY; CDR2 reads SVAAGI. The CDR3 is made up of 14 amino acids. In DNA, the CDR3 is TGTGCCAGCAGTGAACTGGGGGGCGGGGAGACCCAGTACTTC. Amino acids: CASSELGGGETQYF.

This clone was found a few times. This chain links TRBV6-4 with TRBJ2-7; D is possibly TRBD1 or TRBD2 (6 bases each). Between the trimmed V and J ends, which lost 6 bases and 6 bases, there was a span of 15 bases. Germline-derived CDR1 and CDR2 are MRHNA and SNTAGT. This CDR3 spans 13 amino acids. The CDR3 bases are TGTGCCAGCAGCCCCGGGGGCGGTCGCGAGCAGTACTTC. It specifies CASSPGGGREQYF.

Of note for this clone: The junction does not match germline at one end; this may be a read error. The same CDR3 also results from other DNA sequences found in this sample. V is TRBV2 and J is TRBJ2-5; no definite D call. The V gene's germline CDR1 is SNHLY and CDR2 FYNNEI. The CDR3 consists of 12 residues. CDR3 sequence (DNA): TGTGCCAGCAGTGTCCCCAAAGAGACTCAGTACTTC. Translation gives CASSVPKETQYF.

The rearrangement joins TRBV2 to TRBJ2-7, with D unclear. The CDR3 spans 10 residues. Trimming left V 5 bases short and J 9 bases short, with 8 bases between. The germline gives CDR1 SNHLY, CDR2 FYNNEI. DNA for the CDR3: TGTGCCAGCAGTTCGATGCTGCAGTACTTC. Encoded protein: CASSSMLQYF.

This clone showed up just a few times. The chain links TRBV6-9 to TRBJ1-1; the match to TRBD1 covers 9 bases. Germline values: CDR1 MNHGY, CDR2 SVAAGI. CDR3 length equals 14 residues. V trimming: 3 bases; J trimming: 4 bases; junction bases outside the gene matches: 3. For the CDR3, the DNA is TGTGCCAGCAGTTACTCGACAGGGGGCACTGAAGCTTTCTTT. Protein product: CASSYSTGGTEAFF.

This sequence joins TRBV28 and TRBJ1-2, with D possibly being TRBD1 (6 bases). The CDR3 runs to 16 residues. V lost 4 bases and J 3 bases, leaving 18 bases between the germline ends. In germline, CDR1 is MDHEN, CDR2 SYDVKM. The CDR3 coding sequence is TGTGCCAGCAGTTGGGCCCCCACAGGGTTGGACTATGGCTACACCTTC. It specifies CASSWAPTGLDYGYTF.

The chain carries TRBV27 and TRBJ2-7; D gene unclear. Germline V gene lookup returns CDR1 MNHEY and CDR2 SMNVEV (reference sequence). This CDR3 has 13 residues. V lost 3 bases and J lost 0, with 6 bases in between. CDR3 sequence (DNA): TGTGCCAGCAGTTTGAATCCCTCCTACGAGCAGTACTTC. This gives the protein CASSLNPSYEQYF.

The sample holds a few counts of this clone. A read error may produce the germline difference seen at one junction end. This chain links TRBV4-1 with TRBJ2-5; D tentatively fits TRBD1 or TRBD2 (5 bases each). With the DNA end fitting TRBJ2-7 better, the J assignment may be wrong. The CDR3 runs 16 residues. Germline CDR1 MGHRA, CDR2 YSYEKL. The CDR3 nucleotides are TGTGCCAGCAGCCAAGACGGGGCGCCCACCTCCTACGAGCAGTACTTC. Its translation is CASSQDGAPTSYEQYF.

This clone was observed a handful of times. V usage is TRBV27 and J usage is TRBJ2-7, with 11 bases aligning to TRBD2. Trimming took 4 bases from V and 3 from J; bases not matched to a gene: 8. Looked up from germline, CDR1 is MNHEY and CDR2 is SMNVEV (reference sequence). The CDR3 has 16 amino acids. The CDR3 nucleotides are TGTGCCAGCAGTTCTTTACTAGCGGGAGATAGCTACGAGCAGTACTTC. This sequence encodes CASSSLLAGDSYEQYF.

The chain carries TRBV28 and TRBJ2-2; D uncertain. The CDR3 is 13 residues long. V was clipped by 2 bases and J by 6 bases, with 7 bases between them. CDR1 is MDHEN, CDR2 SYDVKM, per germline. The DNA for the CDR3 is TGTGCCAGCAGTTTAACTGGGGCCGGGGAGCTGTTTTTT. Translation gives CASSLTGAGELFF.

The chain carries TRBV11-2 and TRBJ2-7, with D possibly called TRBD1 or TRBD2 (5 bases each). The length of the CDR3 is 15 residues. The germline gives CDR1 SGHAT, CDR2 FQNNGV. The V and J ends lost 0 bases and 4 bases respectively, with 13 bases between them. CDR3 in amino acids: CASSLDWSGRYEQYF. CDR3 bases: TGTGCCAGCAGCTTAGATTGGTCGGGGCGTTACGAGCAGTACTTC. Using reference TRBV11-2 and TRBJ2-7 for the parts outside the CDR3, the full variable domain is EAGVAQSPRYKIIEKRQSVAFWCNPISGHATLYWYQQILGQGPKLLIQFQNNGVVDDSQLPKDRFSAERLKGVDSTLKIQPAKLEDSAVYLCASSLDWSGRYEQYFGPGTRLTVT.

The chain has TRBV6-1 and TRBJ1-1; D may be TRBD1 (5 bases). In germline, CDR1 is MNHNS, CDR2 SASEGT. The CDR3 is made up of 16 amino acids. V shed 3 bases and J shed 5 bases, with 19 bases lying between them. CDR3 in amino acids: CASSDVTGGKGTEAFF. The CDR3 DNA reads as TGTGCCAGCAGTGACGTCACGGGGGGAAAGGGGACTGAAGCTTTCTTT.

This clone was recorded a few times. The chain combines TRBV27 with TRBJ2-1; possibly TRBD1 for D (6 bases). Trimming removed 2 bases at V and 11 bases at J, with 7 bases between. The CDR3 runs to 11 residues. Looked up from germline, CDR1 is MNHEY and CDR2 is SMNVEV (reference sequence). The CDR3 DNA reads TGTGCCAGCAGTTTAGGACAGCAGCAGTTCTTC. This encodes CASSLGQQQFF.